This T cell receptor beta chain was captured in a study of regulatory T cells in long-lasting Graves disease. Whole-study results and caveats: Comparison showed that persistent patients shared more public clonotypes (around 3,000) than new patients (about 970).

Building of the TCR beta libraries involved iRepertoire HTBI primers and Arm-PCR of CDR3 regions. TCRdb analysed the multiplex PCR reads with MiXCR anew, one entry per CDR3 protein. The data contain fewer than 650,000 distinct CDR3 sequences, 15% to 20% of them singletons. The CDR3 contains 18 residues. Trimming cost V 0 bases and J 1 base; bases outside gene matches: 11. Per the germline V gene, CDR1 is LNHNV and CDR2 is YYDKDF (reference sequence). This clonotype was seen a few times. The target antigen is unknown. Regarding time point: newly diagnosed GD, antithyroid drugs for less than 3 months. With RNA extracted from PBMCs as input, the TCR library was made. These data were also filed under a second study, of T cells in Graves' hyperthyroidism and ophthalmopathy. As reported in that work: In blood, most of the thyroid clonotypes expanded above 0.001 were also present.

The sample here was peripheral blood mononuclear cells (PBMCs), taken at new diagnosis, from a patient treated with antithyroid drugs. The chain carries TRBV15 and TRBJ2-7, with TRBD2 matching 8 bases. This sequence originates from a young man with Graves disease. The chain's CDR3 is CATSREAFGTRTSYEQYF. The DNA for the CDR3 is TGTGCCACCAGCAGAGAGGCGTTTGGGACTAGGACGTCCTACGAGCAGTACTTC.